This T cell receptor (beta chain) was captured by sequencing in a study of early T cells in non-severe SARS-CoV-2 infection. On the study more broadly: Bulk RNA isolated from unsorted whole blood underwent sequencing; chains were not paired.

There are 13 residues in the CDR3. Germline CDR1 reads SSHAT; CDR2 reads FNYEAQ (reference sequence). Each cDNA molecule carried a unique molecular identifier. TCRdb called the 5' RACE reads again in MiXCR, with one record for every CDR3 protein. Altogether about 110,000 distinct CDR3 sequences are present, about an eighth being singletons, with the ten largest covering approximately 3.1%. Notes on this clonotype: Relative to the germline gene, one junction end is altered; a read error may explain this.

The TCR originated in an adult who was a healthcare worker with PCR-confirmed SARS-CoV-2 infection or an uninfected control (not recorded which). The chain employs TRBV7-7 and TRBJ2-1; no reliable D call. The sample consisted of whole blood. The DNA for the CDR3 is TGTGCTAGCAGCTCTGCGAAGGCGGATGAGCAGTTCTTC. Encoded protein: CASSSAKADEQFF.